What follows is one T cell receptor (beta chain) and its context. No antigen is known for it. The entry originates in a study of cytomegalovirus exposure and HLA in healthy donors. Broader study findings: Researchers reported that a few CMV-associated chains were confirmed in vitro as CMV antigen-specific. The study labeled more than 150 TCR beta chains cytomegalovirus-associated.

Primers: 60 Vbeta forward and 13 Jbeta reverse. Libraries were prepared by immunoSEQ multiplex PCR; TCRdb keeps only in-frame clonotypes and omits some of them. The sample lists 84,000 or so clones, around three quarters occurring once. The CDR3 sequence is 15 residues long. The V end lost 3 bases, the J end lost 0 bases, and 11 bases lay between the germline ends. Germline V CDR1 and CDR2: LNHDA, SQIVND (reference sequence). J is TRBJ1-1 and V is TRBV19; TRBD1 might be the D (5 bases). Sample: PBMCs. The clonotype comes from a male donor in good health and CMV-seronegative. The CDR3 loop is CASSMGPGVNTEAFF. In nucleotides, the CDR3 is TGTGCCAGTAGTATGGGGCCAGGCGTGAACACTGAAGCTTTCTTT.